These 24 T cell receptor beta chains originate from one sample sequenced in a study of T cells in Graves' hyperthyroidism and ophthalmopathy. RNA transcripts served as the template for amplifying TCR beta CDR3 regions. During a first-round RT-PCR of the TCR CDR3, the HTBI primer set was used. TCRdb reanalysed the multiplex PCR reads using MiXCR and keeps one entry per CDR3 protein. Among 250,000 or so distinct CDR3 sequences, roughly 15% were seen once, and the ten largest hold 30%. The specimen was blood. All receptors come from a woman in her forties or fifties with Graves' hyperthyroidism that later progressed to Graves' ophthalmopathy.

For this clonotype: A clone one base away is much larger, so this may be a read error. The J gene is TRBJ2-5, the V gene TRBV7-9; TRBD1 aligns across 7 bases. The CDR3 runs 15 residues. V was clipped by 1 base and J by 9 bases; unmatched bases: 11. Germline lookup yields CDR1 SEHNR and CDR2 FQNEAQ (reference sequence). CDR3 protein: CASSLGPRGMEAQYF. CDR3 DNA sequence: TGTGCCAGCAGCTTAGGGCCCAGGGGGATGGAGGCCCAGTACTTC.

This clonotype was picked up many times. The chain links TRBV28 to TRBJ1-2, with 10 bases aligning to TRBD1. This CDR3 is built from 13 residues. Trimming removed 5 bases from V and 8 bases from J; junction bases left unmatched: 5. The V gene's germline CDR1 is MDHEN and CDR2 SYDVKM. In nucleotides, the CDR3 is TGTGCCAGCAGTGTGGACAGGGGGGGGGGCTACACCTTC. Its protein is CASSVDRGGGYTF.

The chain links TRBV9 to TRBJ1-3, with D perhaps TRBD1 (5 bases). Trimming stripped 0 bases from V and 4 bases from J, with 20 bases between. Germline-derived CDR1 and CDR2 are SGDLS and YYNGEE. The CDR3 runs 18 residues. The CDR3, as DNA: TGTGCCAGCAGCGTAGGGAGGGGCACGAGGACGAGGGGAAACACCATATATTTT. Translating gives CASSVGRGTRTRGNTIYF.

This clonotype occurred a few times. A read error is possible here, since a much larger clone lies one base away. The chain has TRBV5-1 and TRBJ1-1, with D tentatively TRBD1 (6 bases). V gave up 0 bases and J gave up 7 bases, with 10 bases separating them. The CDR3 spans 13 residues. CDR1 is SGHRS and CDR2 is YFSETQ in the germline V gene. CDR3 DNA: TGCGCCAGCAGCTTGGAAGGGGGTGGTGAAGCTTTCTTT. This codes for CASSLEGGGEAFF.

CDR3 sequence reads: CASSLYRESYEQYF. Here the CDR3 DNA reads TGTGCCAGCAGCTTATACAGGGAGAGCTACGAGCAGTACTTC. The genes are TRBV7-2 and TRBJ2-7; TRBD1 is a possible D gene (6 bases). Germline V gene sequence: CDR1 SGHTA, CDR2 FQGNSA. This CDR3 has 14 residues. V lost 2 bases, J lost 3 bases, and 11 bases lay in between.

V gene TRBV5-1 combines with J gene TRBJ2-6; D unclear. The CDR3 runs to 15 residues. Germline V gene data show CDR1 as SGHRS and CDR2 as YFSETQ. V was clipped by 1 base and J by 0 bases, with 5 bases between them. The CDR3 DNA reads as TGCGCCAGCAGCTTGTCCGGCTCTGGGGCCAACGTCCTGACTTTC. It codes for CASSLSGSGANVLTF.

This clonotype was found many times. The rearrangement joins TRBV6-5 to TRBJ2-2; D is uncertain. The CDR3 contains 14 residues. Germline lookup yields CDR1 MNHEY and CDR2 SVGAGI. Between the trimmed V and J ends, which lost 2 bases and 9 bases, there was a span of 13 bases. CDR3: CASSYGSASRELFF. The CDR3, as DNA: TGTGCCAGCAGTTACGGCTCAGCCTCCCGGGAGCTGTTTTTT.

This clonotype was seen many times. This chain joins TRBV29-1 and TRBJ2-7; 8 nucleotides align to TRBD2. This CDR3 region has 13 residues. V lost 7 bases and J lost 4; bases outside the gene matches: 9. CDR1 SQVTM and CDR2 ANQGSEA come from the germline V gene. The CDR3 is CSAGAGVGYEQYF. CDR3 coding DNA: TGCAGCGCGGGAGCGGGAGTGGGTTACGAGCAGTACTTC.

This clonotype was picked up many times. The rearrangement joins TRBV12-3 or TRBV12-4 to TRBJ2-7; 11 bases map to TRBD2. After removal of 6 bases from V and 1 base from J, the junction contained 8 bases not matched to a gene. The CDR3 is made up of 16 amino acids. The CDR3 loop reads CASSPGTSGTSYEQYF. CDR3 nucleotides: TGTGCCAGCAGCCCGGGGACTAGCGGTACTTCCTACGAGCAGTACTTC.

This clonotype was seen ten or more times. This chain uses TRBV28 with TRBJ1-5; D call uncertain. The length of the CDR3 is 12 residues. The germline V gene has CDR1 MDHEN and CDR2 SYDVKM. Deletions cut 7 bases from V and 0 bases from J, with 4 bases between. The CDR3 DNA sequence: TGTGCCAGCAAAGATAGCAATCAGCCCCAGCATTTT. This sequence encodes CASKDSNQPQHF. Filled out from reference TRBV28 and TRBJ1-5, the complete variable domain reads DVKVTQSSRYLVKRTGEKVFLECVQDMDHENMFWYRQDPGLGLRLIYFSYDVKMKEKGDIPEGYSVSREKKERFSLILESASTNQTSMYLCASKDSNQPQHFGDGTRLSIL.

On this clonotype: A much larger clonotype is one base distant, so this may be a read error. The CDR3 end shows no conserved phenylalanine or tryptophan, and so a read error is likely. The chain couples TRBV11-2 to TRBJ1-2; no definite D call. There are 14 residues in the CDR3. Looked up from germline, CDR1 is SGHAT and CDR2 is FQNNGV. Trimming cost V 3 bases and J 4 bases, with 12 bases left between them. CDR3 DNA sequence: TGTGCCAGCAGCTTTGACCCTTTAACCTATGGCTACACCCTC. Encoded protein: CASSFDPLTYGYTL.

This clonotype was counted only a few times. An end of the junction does not agree with germline; a read error may underlie this. The chain is built from TRBV6-1 and TRBJ2-5; maybe TRBD2 (7 bases). The CDR3 runs to 14 residues. Germline lookup yields CDR1 MNHNS and CDR2 SASEGT. The CDR3 protein is CASSEQRGRETQCF. The CDR3 DNA sequence: TGTGCCAGCAGTGAACAAAGGGGGAGGGAGACCCAGTGCTTC.

The chain carries TRBV4-1 and TRBJ2-3, with 8 bases that match TRBD2. With V trimmed by 5 bases and J by 2 bases, 12 bases remained unmatched. Per the germline V gene, CDR1 is MGHRA and CDR2 is YSYEKL. The CDR3 sequence is 17 residues long. The CDR3 sequence is CASSYTFGREVTDTQYF. In nucleotides, the CDR3 is TGCGCCAGCAGCTATACCTTCGGGCGGGAGGTCACAGATACGCAGTATTTT.

This clonotype was seen only once. The gene calls are TRBV6-1 and TRBJ2-3; 9 bases are a match to TRBD2. The germline V gene encodes CDR1 MNHNS and CDR2 SASEGT. The CDR3 is 15 residues long. Losses at the gene ends were 7 bases for V and 0 bases for J; bases not matched to a gene: 5. CDR3 coding DNA: TGTGCCAGCACTCCCCTAGCGGGAAGCACAGATACGCAGTATTTT. It is translated as CASTPLAGSTDTQYF.

This chain joins TRBV25-1 and TRBJ2-4; D is tentatively TRBD1 or TRBD2 (5 bases each). CDR3 length: 14 residues. Germline CDR1 is MGHDK and CDR2 is SYGVNS. Trimming took off 3 bases at V and 2 bases at J, with 8 bases between the two ends. The CDR3 DNA sequence: TGTGCCAGCAGTGAGGGGACCTCCAAAAACATTCAGTACTTC. It encodes CASSEGTSKNIQYF.

This clonotype was found many times. The V call is TRBV3-1, the J call TRBJ2-7; 9 nucleotides agree with TRBD1. CDR3 size: 14 residues. Looked up from germline, CDR1 is LGHDT and CDR2 is YNNKEL (reference sequence). The V segment lost 4 bases and the J segment 3 bases; nucleotides outside the gene matches: 4. CDR3 sequence (DNA): TGTGCCAGCAGCCCCTGGACAGGGGACTACGAGCAGTACTTC. It is translated as CASSPWTGDYEQYF.

This clonotype was counted at least ten times. The chain is built from TRBV2 and TRBJ2-1, with 7 nucleotides matching TRBD1. The V gene's germline CDR1 is SNHLY and CDR2 FYNNEI. Germline trimming cut 5 bases from V and 5 bases from J; bases unmatched to any gene: 12. CDR3 size: 16 residues. The CDR3 is CASSSGQQVLDNEQFF. The CDR3 DNA is TGTGCCAGCAGTTCGGGACAGCAGGTTTTGGACAATGAGCAGTTCTTC. The variable domain in full, with the rest retrieved from reference TRBV2 and TRBJ2-1, is EPEVTQTPSHQVTQMGQEVILRCVPISNHLYFYWYRQILGQKVEFLVSFYNNEISEKSEIFDDQFSVERPDGSNFTLKIRSTKLEDSAMYFCASSSGQQVLDNEQFFGPGTRLTVL.

J is TRBJ2-6 and V is TRBV18; TRBD2 is a possible D gene (6 bases). Germline CDR1 and CDR2: KGHSH and LQKENI. The CDR3 runs to 15 residues. V lost 6 bases to trimming and J lost 6 bases, with 15 bases between them. The CDR3 spells CASSHGGRVANVLTF. The CDR3, as DNA: TGTGCCAGCTCTCACGGGGGTCGCGTGGCCAACGTCCTGACTTTC.

In its sample, this clonotype was seen many times. This chain connects TRBV28 to TRBJ2-2; D gene unclear. The V and J ends lost 2 bases and 8 bases respectively, with 6 bases between them. Germline-derived CDR1 and CDR2 are MDHEN and SYDVKM. CDR3 length: 12 residues. CDR3 DNA: TGTGCCAGCAGTTTAAGGCAGGGGGAGCTGTTTTTT. Translated, it gives CASSLRQGELFF.

This clonotype has ten or more counts. The V and J genes are TRBV5-1 and TRBJ1-1, with D maybe TRBD1 (6 bases). Trimming took off 0 bases at V and 5 bases at J, with 17 bases between the two ends. Germline V gene data show CDR1 as SGHRS and CDR2 as YFSETQ. The CDR3 runs 16 residues. The CDR3 reads CASSLAGQGAGTEAFF. The CDR3 DNA follows: TGCGCCAGCAGCTTGGCGGGACAAGGGGCGGGAACTGAAGCTTTCTTT.

Notes on this clonotype: A much larger clone differs from this one at a single base, so this may be a read error. V gene TRBV20-1 combines with J gene TRBJ2-7; 10 bases line up with TRBD2. CDR3 length equals 15 residues. Losses at the gene ends were 5 bases for V and 6 bases for J; bases not matched to a gene: 13. Germline CDR1 DFQATT, CDR2 SNEGSKA (reference sequence). CDR3 protein: CSAGTSESSLGEQYF. DNA for the CDR3: TGCAGTGCTGGGACTAGCGAGTCTTCCTTGGGCGAGCAGTACTTC.

The chain links TRBV2 to TRBJ2-3; 14 bases fit TRBD2. Germline lookup yields CDR1 SNHLY and CDR2 FYNNEI. V was clipped by 7 bases and J by 2 bases; unmatched bases: 8. This CDR3 has 17 residues. The DNA of the CDR3 is TGTGCCAGCAACAATCCGGGACTAGCGGGAGCCACAGATACGCAGTATTTT. Translating gives CASNNPGLAGATDTQYF.

The CDR3 sequence: CASRSEGTGREKLFF. The DNA of the CDR3 is TGTGCCAGCCGCTCCGAAGGGACAGGTCGGGAAAAACTGTTTTTT. V is TRBV13 and J is TRBJ1-4; 8 bases fit TRBD1. The CDR3 covers 15 residues. Germline loops: CDR1 PRHDT, CDR2 FYEKMQ (reference sequence). The V and J ends lost 8 bases and 8 bases, in that order; junction bases with no gene match: 13.

The V gene is TRBV30, the J gene TRBJ1-6; D is unclear. V lost 1 base and J lost 6, with 7 bases in between. The CDR3 loop spans 13 amino acids. CDR1 and CDR2 (germline): GTSNPN, SVGIG (reference sequence). The CDR3 sequence: CAWSAGFNSPLHF. The CDR3 DNA reads as TGTGCCTGGAGTGCGGGCTTTAATTCACCCCTCCACTTT.